The sequence of this T cell receptor (beta chain) was determined in a study of T cell responses to AZD1222 COVID-19 vaccine (dated by TCRdb to about 2021). Study-wide context: TCR sequencing was performed for 230 to 250 trial participants, of whom about 200 were given two doses of AZD1222 and approximately 25 were given two doses of MenACWY control vaccine. Enrollment into the trials was organized by age into subgroups of 18-55, 56-69 and 70-plus years, and those subgroups contained about 150, 27 and 61 TCR-sequenced participants, respectively. Results and caveats for the whole study, not just this receptor: Reportedly, close to half of the unique spike-specific TCRs recognized epitopes lying outside the regions that are mutated in the B.1.351 and B.1.1.7 variants. No day 14 peak-response samples were available, so repertoires were characterized only after the peak T cell response. CD4 TCRs associated with the vaccine covered the entire spike protein, and the dominant responses were in regions 160-218 and 743-854. The 56-69-year group was small, and its depth increase did not reach significance, likely because of low power. Spike-specific TCR breadth and depth rose significantly after two AZD1222 doses compared with day 0 and with MenACWY recipients. Most participants were white British and females outnumbered males, and the authors suggested that clonal diversity may have been underestimated. Conclusions about previously exposed vaccinees are limited because only a handful of AZD1222 recipients were SARS-CoV-2 seropositive at baseline.

Comments on this clone: The antigen it recognizes is unknown. The input lacks base qualities; no much larger clone sits a single base away.

Via the germline V gene (reference sequence), CDR1 is WNHNN and CDR2 SYGVQD. Its CDR3 holds 14 amino acids, cysteine through phenylalanine. Just the 42-base CDR3 DNA is kept, in frame starting at base 1. V is pruned by 2 bases and J by 10 bases, leaving 8 bases of the junction without a gene match. The CDR3 regions of human TCRbeta chains were analyzed by immunosequencing. The study's processing was this. TCRs in the repertoires were matched against a reference library of SARS-CoV-2-specific TCRs that had been generated with the MIRA antigen-specificity platform. Breadth was defined as the fraction of unique TCRs that were SARS-CoV-2-associated, and depth was defined as the fraction of total T cells that were SARS-CoV-2-associated. Using the MIRA data, every spike-specific TCR was mapped to the spike region that the TCR reacted to and assigned to either a CD4 or a CD8 class. Log10-transformed breadth and depth values were compared by one-way ANOVA with Sidak's multiple comparisons tests. The table was pulled from immuneACCESS by TCRdb, which kept in-frame rearrangements only. Such tables lose some clones; where checked, under half of the loss comes from unresolved V genes, and the rest has no known cause. V, J and clone size are those of that table, while D and trimming were read from the DNA. In this sample the table shows approximately 120,000 clones, about 89% of which occur a single time. Jointly, the top ten make up roughly 8.9% of the sample.

In light of the paper, this sample's time point label describes: about 28 days (+/-7) after the second vaccine dose. AZD1222 recipients with second doses at about 4 weeks or about 12 weeks were pooled, because spike-specific TCR depth and breadth did not differ between schedules. Samples from vaccinated people were obtained from the UK trials COV001 and COV002, which included a single-blind randomized controlled phase 2/3 trial of AZD1222 (ChAdOx1 nCoV-19) in healthy adults. Trial participant PBMC samples were collected at day 0 and day 28 after the second dose for TCRbeta chain sequencing. The sequence was obtained from an adult who received the AZD1222 COVID-19 vaccine. The source was peripheral blood, collected 28 days after the second AZD1222 dose. This receptor chain uses TRBV10-1 and TRBJ1-1, with 9 middle bases fitting TRBD1. The nucleotide sequence reads TGCGCCAGCAGTGAGAGGGACAGGGTCCGGGGAGCTTTCTTT. Translated, it reads CASSERDRVRGAFF.